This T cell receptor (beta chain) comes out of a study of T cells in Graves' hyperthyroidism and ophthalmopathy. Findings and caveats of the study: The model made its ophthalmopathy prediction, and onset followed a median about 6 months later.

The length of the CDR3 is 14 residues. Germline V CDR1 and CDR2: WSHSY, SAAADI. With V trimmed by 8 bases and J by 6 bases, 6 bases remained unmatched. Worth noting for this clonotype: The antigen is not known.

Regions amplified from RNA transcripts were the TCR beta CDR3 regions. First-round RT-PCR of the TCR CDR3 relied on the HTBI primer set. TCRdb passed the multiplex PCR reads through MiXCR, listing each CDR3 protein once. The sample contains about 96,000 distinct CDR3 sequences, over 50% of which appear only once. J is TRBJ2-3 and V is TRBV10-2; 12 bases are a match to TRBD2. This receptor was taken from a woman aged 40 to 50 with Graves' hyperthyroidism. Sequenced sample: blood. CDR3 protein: CASQPLAGGDTQYF. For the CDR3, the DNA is TGCGCCAGCCAGCCCCTAGCGGGAGGGGATACGCAGTATTTT.